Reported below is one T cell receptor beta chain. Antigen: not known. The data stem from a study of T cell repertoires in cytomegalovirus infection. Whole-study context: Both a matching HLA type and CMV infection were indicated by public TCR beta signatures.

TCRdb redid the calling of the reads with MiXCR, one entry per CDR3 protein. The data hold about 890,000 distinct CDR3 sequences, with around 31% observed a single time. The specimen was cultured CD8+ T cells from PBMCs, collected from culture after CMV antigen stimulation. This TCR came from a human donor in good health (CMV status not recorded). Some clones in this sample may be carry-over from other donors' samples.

The CDR3 here is CASGRTESYNEQFF. The CDR3 DNA reads as TGTGCCAGCGGGAGGACAGAAAGCTACAATGAGCAGTTCTTC. The chain links TRBV5-5 to TRBJ2-1; D possibly matches TRBD1 or TRBD2 (6 bases each). Trimming removed 7 bases from V and 3 bases from J, with 14 bases in between. Germline V CDR1 and CDR2: SGHKS, YYEKEE (reference sequence). The CDR3 has 14 residues.